This is a list of T cell receptor beta chains from one sample in a study of cytomegalovirus exposure and HLA in healthy donors. Data came from immunoSEQ multiplex PCR; TCRdb stores just in-frame clones and leaves some out. The table records 200,000 to 250,000 clones, roughly 84% of them present only once. Sequencing used PBMCs. The origin of the receptors is a young man in good health and CMV-seropositive. Both conserved end residues are part of each CDR3. The D gene is left open where the match is weak. Expanded clones get a size class; other rows say once, few or many, or leave the size out.

cdr3_nt cdr3_aa d_call v_call clone_size j_call cdr3_length
TGTGCCAGCAGCTCGAAGGGACAGGGGAGGGAAAAACTGTTTTTT CASSSKGQGREKLFF TRBD1 TRBV5-4 . TRBJ1-4 15
TGTGCCAGCAGCTCTCAGGCTCGGGAGCAGTTCTTC CASSSQAREQFF . TRBV5-4 once TRBJ2-1 12
TGTGCCACCTTACAGGGGGAGACCCAGTACTTC CATLQGETQYF TRBD1 TRBV5-4 . TRBJ2-5 11
TGTGCCAGCAGCCCTTTAGCGAGCGGGTCAGATACGCAGTATTTT CASSPLASGSDTQYF . TRBV9 . TRBJ2-3 15
TGTGCCAGCAGCCGACGGACAGGGGGCAATGAGCAGTTCTTC CASSRRTGGNEQFF TRBD1 TRBV11-1 once TRBJ2-1 14
TGCAGCACAACGAACACTGAAGCTTTCTTT CSTTNTEAFF . TRBV29-1 . TRBJ1-1 10
TGTGCCAGCAGCGGACGTCTTCTCTATGGCTACACCTTC CASSGRLLYGYTF . TRBV9 . TRBJ1-2 13
TGTGCCAGCAGTTACTTAAGCACAGATACGCAGTATTTT CASSYLSTDTQYF . TRBV6-6 . TRBJ2-3 13
TGTGCCAGCAGGAACACGTACCAAGAGACCCAGTACTTC CASRNTYQETQYF . TRBV6-1 few TRBJ2-5 13
TGTGCCAGTAGTATGGAGGCGGGCAGGGTGCACTTC CASSMEAGRVHF . TRBV19 . TRBJ2-5 12
TGCGCCAGCAGCCAAGTGGTTGGACAGGGGAACCACGAGCAGTACTTC CASSQVVGQGNHEQYF TRBD1 TRBV4-1 . TRBJ2-7 16
TGTGCCAGTAGTACCCCTTCGGGAGGCTACTACAATGAGCAGTTCTTC CASSTPSGGYYNEQFF TRBD2 TRBV19 once TRBJ2-1 16
TGCGCCAGCAGCTTCAGCTCCTACGAGCAGTACTTC CASSFSSYEQYF . TRBV5-1 . TRBJ2-7 12
TGCGCCAGCAGCTTGGGGGGATTTGGCACTGAAGCTTTCTTT CASSLGGFGTEAFF . TRBV5-1 . TRBJ1-1 14
TGTGCCAGCAGCCGGGTGGGGACAGAAGAGCAGTTCTTC CASSRVGTEEQFF TRBD1 TRBV7-2 few TRBJ2-1 13
TGTGCCAGCAGCGTTAGGGGTAACGAGCAGTTCTTC CASSVRGNEQFF . TRBV7-9 few TRBJ2-1 12
TGCGCCAGCAGCTTGAACAGGGGGCTAGGAGGGGAGCTGTTTTTT CASSLNRGLGGELFF TRBD1 TRBV5-1 . TRBJ2-2 15
TGTGCCAGCAGTGTCAACAGAGACTACAATGAGCAGTTCTTC CASSVNRDYNEQFF . TRBV6-4 . TRBJ2-1 14
TGTGCCAGCAGCACCATGGGAGCTTTCTTT CASSTMGAFF . TRBV2 few TRBJ1-1 10
TGCGCCAGCAGCCAACACCAGGGGGGTGAGCAGTTCTTC CASSQHQGGEQFF . TRBV4-1 . TRBJ2-1 13
TGCGCCAGCAGCCACCCAGGTGGGGGAACCTACGAGCAGTACTTC CASSHPGGGTYEQYF . TRBV4-1 . TRBJ2-7 15
TGTGCCAGCAGTTTATCGAGGGGCGGGGGGCGGCAGGCTAGCACAGATACGCAGTATTTT CASSLSRGGGRQASTDTQYF TRBD2 TRBV27 . TRBJ2-3 20
TGTGCCAGCAGTTATCCCAACCCAGCTGGAAACACCATATATTTT CASSYPNPAGNTIYF . TRBV6-6 once TRBJ1-3 15
TGTGCCAGTAGTACGTTTCTAGGGGATACGCAGTATTTT CASSTFLGDTQYF . TRBV19 . TRBJ2-3 13
TGTGCCAGCAGTCGGGAGGGGGAGACCCAGTACTTC CASSREGETQYF TRBD2 TRBV2 . TRBJ2-5 12
TGTGCCAGTAGGCACTTGGGGACAGCCTTGAACACTGAAGCTTTCTTT CASRHLGTALNTEAFF TRBD1 TRBV19 . TRBJ1-1 16
TGTGCCTGGAGTATAGGGCCGGGGGACTATGGCTACACCTTC CAWSIGPGDYGYTF . TRBV30 . TRBJ1-2 14
TGCGCCAGCAGTCCCTCGGTAGCGGGATACAATGAGCAGTTCTTC CASSPSVAGYNEQFF TRBD2 TRBV5-1 . TRBJ2-1 15
TGTGCCACCAGCCTTCGGACAGGGGGGGGCTACACCTTC CATSLRTGGGYTF TRBD1 TRBV15 . TRBJ1-2 13